The T cell receptor beta chain under discussion was sequenced for a study of blood T cell repertoires in COVID-19. Study-level background: Samples representing acute and convalescent COVID-19 were sourced from the United States, Italy and Spain.

Here immunoSEQ multiplex PCR was the method, and the copy in TCRdb shows in-frame clones only, minus some. The sample gives over 200,000 clones, about nine tenths of which show up once; around 10% is in the top ten. This CDR3 contains 17 residues. Germline values: CDR1 SGHKS, CDR2 YYEKEE (reference sequence). The V and J ends lost 1 base and 2 bases, in that order; junction bases with no gene match: 7. This TCR was sampled from a man in his forties or fifties with COVID-19, enrolled during active disease. The sample comprised peripheral blood. The V gene is TRBV5-5, the J gene TRBJ2-1, with TRBD2 matching over 9 bases. CDR3 coding DNA: TGTGCCAGCAGCTTGAGGTTAGCGGGAGATCCCTACAATGAGCAGTTCTTC. Translated: CASSLRLAGDPYNEQFF.